This is a list of T cell receptor beta chains from one sample in a study of post-analysis software for immune sequencing data. TCRdb independently ran MiXCR on the PCR reads; one entry per CDR3 protein. The sample holds almost 700,000 distinct CDR3 sequences, about 60% seen once. Source material: blood. These receptors all stem from a girl aged 2 to 10 with multiple sclerosis. CDR3s include the opening cysteine and the closing phenylalanine or tryptophan. Fields, in order: D gene, V gene, CDR3 protein. A D gene is named only where the DNA matches it firmly.

>NA|TRBV5-1
CASSFGGLSSDTQYF
>NA|TRBV20-1
CSARGQIGQPQHF
>TRBD1|TRBV6-2/TRBV6-3
CASRTRPGQGTYEQYF
>NA|TRBV7-9
CASSSRGFGTTHNEQFF
>NA|TRBV30
CAWSYIYEQYF
>NA|TRBV12-3/TRBV12-4
CASSFSDEQYF
>NA|TRBV7-3
CASSPFGGHQETQYF
>TRBD2|TRBV7-7
CASSPLGRETQYF
>NA|TRBV27
CASSGQRGAQPQHF
>NA|TRBV6-2/TRBV6-3
CASSYRVGGQETQYF
>NA|TRBV5-1
CATKESFSDTQYF
>TRBD2|TRBV7-2
CASSWGLAGGYQETQYF
>NA|TRBV9
CASSVRRGSEQFF
>NA|TRBV5-1
CASSPGYSDGYTF
>NA|TRBV20-1
CSFFFLICTDTQYF
>TRBD1|TRBV7-2
CASSADRGAKGYTF
>NA|TRBV29-1
CSVSGLRETRSSYEQYF
>TRBD2|TRBV20-1
CSVAGAPAGKQYF
>NA|TRBV7-9
CASSFKMTGGAPNYGYTF
>NA|TRBV6-2/TRBV6-3
CASSYGGETSFSYNEQFF
>TRBD1|TRBV25-1
CASSLGQGVAEAFF
>NA|TRBV24-1
CATSEAGVNYGYTF
>NA|TRBV6-2/TRBV6-3
CASRTSATAYEQYF
>TRBD1|TRBV12-3/TRBV12-4
CASSRGSTGDTQYF
>NA|TRBV29-1
CSVGQHRDNEQFF
>NA|TRBV20-1
CSARTARSSSYEQYF
>NA|TRBV3-1
CASSPGRSWDEQYF
>TRBD1|TRBV6-5
CASSSETGDAYEQYF
>TRBD2|TRBV6-2/TRBV6-3
CASSYSITLAKYNEQFF
>TRBD2|TRBV6-5
CASSYSLAASTDTQYF
>NA|TRBV7-2
CASSTQGDQPQHF
>NA|TRBV20-1
CSARDAGGSTEAFF
>TRBD2|TRBV7-8
CATAPGGGTDTQYF
>TRBD1|TRBV2
CASTSPGTGTYEQYF
>NA|TRBV6-1
CASRLRELNTEAFF
>TRBD2|TRBV20-1
CSAPPPGPAGLSSYNEQFF
>TRBD2|TRBV20-1
CSARAIAGKVHNEQFF
>TRBD1|TRBV4-2
CASSRAGQGYYNEQFF
>NA|TRBV27
CASSLYPGGFNEQFF
>NA|TRBV4-1
CASKGLVASVPGANVLTF
>TRBD2|TRBV20-1
CSASFSGSTDTQYF
>TRBD1|TRBV5-1
CASSFRTGPYEQYF
>TRBD1|TRBV29-1
CSVVSGGPDTQYF
>NA|TRBV6-6
CASSHEGSGANVLTF
>TRBD1|TRBV10-3
CAIGTGTDTQYF